These 27 T cell receptor beta chains share one sample of origin, sequenced in a study of glioma-infiltrating T cells after dendritic cell vaccination. TCRdb's copy holds only in-frame clones and misses some; the assay was immunoSEQ multiplex PCR. The sample has around 21,000 clones, 79% seen once. This specimen consisted of blood, obtained before dendritic cell vaccination. The origin of the receptors is a human donor with glioblastoma.

A single count supports this clone. The V call is TRBV30, the J call TRBJ1-1, with D maybe TRBD1 (5 bases). The germline V gene encodes CDR1 GTSNPN and CDR2 SVGIG (reference sequence). This CDR3 contains 13 residues. V was shortened by 4 bases and J by 1 base, with 10 bases between the two germline ends. DNA for the CDR3: TGTGCCTGGAATAGTCAGGGGAACACTGAAGCTTTCTTT. This sequence encodes CAWNSQGNTEAFF.

The chain combines TRBV6-6 with TRBJ2-3, with D hard to call. Germline V gene data show CDR1 as MNHNY and CDR2 as SVGAGI (reference sequence). The V and J ends lost 0 bases and 2 bases respectively, with 3 bases between them. This CDR3 spans 13 amino acids. CDR3 protein: CASSYSFTDTQYF. In nucleotides, the CDR3 is TGTGCCAGCAGTTACTCCTTCACAGATACGCAGTATTTT.

This chain joins TRBV6-1 and TRBJ2-7; maybe TRBD2 (6 bases). This CDR3 has 14 residues. V lost 4 bases, J lost 0 bases, and 10 bases lay in between. The germline CDR1 and CDR2 sequences are MNHNS and SASEGT. In DNA, the CDR3 is TGTGCCAGCAGTGGGGGGGAGTCCTCCTACGAGCAGTACTTC. Protein: CASSGGESSYEQYF.

This clone was counted a few times. The CDR3 DNA reads as TGTGCCAGTAGTATAGCCAGGACAGGGGGCGCTGAGCAGTTCTTC. This sequence encodes CASSIARTGGAEQFF. The rearrangement links TRBV19 to TRBJ2-1; 11 nucleotides align to TRBD1. V dropped 1 base and J dropped 9; count of bases not matched to a gene: 5. The germline V gene encodes CDR1 LNHDA and CDR2 SQIVND (reference sequence). The CDR3 spans 15 residues.

This clone was seen a few times. This sequence joins TRBV4-3 and TRBJ2-7; TRBD2 matches at 8 bases. Germline CDR1 LGHNA, CDR2 YSLEER. This CDR3 is 17 amino acids long. V was pared by 0 bases and J by 5 bases, with 12 bases of the junction left unmatched. Here the CDR3 reads CASSQDLLERESDEQYF. Written as DNA, the CDR3 is TGCGCCAGCAGCCAAGATCTCTTGGAGCGGGAGAGCGACGAGCAGTACTTC.

This chain connects TRBV29-1 to TRBJ2-2; 7 bases agree with TRBD2. The CDR3 spans 15 residues. The germline V gene has CDR1 SQVTM and CDR2 ANQGSEA. V shed 7 bases, J shed 3 bases, and the junction held 11 bases outside the gene matches. DNA of the CDR3: TGCAGCGCCGAGGTAGCTAGCGGATACACCGGGGAGCTGTTTTTT. Translated, it gives CSAEVASGYTGELFF.

This chain links TRBV28 with TRBJ1-1; TRBD1 matches 9 bases. The CDR3 is 17 amino acids. CDR1 and CDR2 (germline): MDHEN, SYDVKM. V shed 5 bases, J shed 3 bases, and the junction held 13 bases outside the gene matches. The CDR3 coding sequence is TGTGCCAGCAGTGCCCCGGGACAGGGATGGGCGTACACTGAAGCTTTCTTT. It yields the protein CASSAPGQGWAYTEAFF.

The V and J genes are TRBV10-3 and TRBJ2-7, with 7 bases that match TRBD2. This CDR3 is 14 amino acids long. Germline CDR1 and CDR2: ENHRY and SYGVKD. With V trimmed by 7 bases and J by 5 bases, 11 bases remained unmatched. The CDR3 DNA is TGTGCCATCAAGGAGGCGGGAGAGGCCGACGAGCAGTACTTC. Encoded protein: CAIKEAGEADEQYF.

This chain uses TRBV5-1 with TRBJ2-1, with 7 positions matching TRBD2. The trim removed 0 bases at V and 7 bases at J, leaving 10 bases unmatched. CDR1 is SGHRS, CDR2 YFSETQ, per germline. The CDR3 runs 16 residues. CDR3 amino acids: CASSLGQREGGNEQFF. The DNA of the CDR3 is TGCGCCAGCAGCTTGGGCCAGAGGGAGGGTGGGAATGAGCAGTTCTTC.

Remarks on this clone: The same CDR3 is also encoded by other DNA sequences in this sample. The rearrangement joins TRBV9 to TRBJ2-3, with a tentative D call TRBD2 (5 bases). CDR3 length: 13 amino acids. V lost 0 bases, J lost 3 bases, and 5 bases lay in between. Germline CDR1 and CDR2: SGDLS and YYNGEE. The CDR3 bases are TGTGCCAGCAGCGTAGGAGGGACAGATACGCAGTATTTT. Its protein product is CASSVGGTDTQYF.

This sequence joins TRBV6-1 and TRBJ2-5; D unresolved. The J call may be incorrect, as the DNA end agrees better with TRBJ2-7. The CDR3 has 13 amino acids. From germline, CDR1 is MNHNS and CDR2 SASEGT. The CDR3: CASAQGRDYEQYF. In DNA form, the CDR3 reads TGTGCCAGCGCCCAAGGGCGCGACTACGAGCAGTACTTC.

DNA for the CDR3: TGTGCCAGCACCGAAGGGGTCACAAACATTCAGTACTTC. It specifies CASTEGVTNIQYF. The rearrangement joins TRBV6-1 to TRBJ2-4, with a weak D call TRBD1 (5 bases). V was pared by 7 bases and J by 6 bases, with 13 bases between. Germline CDR1 is MNHNS and CDR2 is SASEGT. This CDR3 region has 13 residues.

CDR3 nucleotides: TGTGCCAGCAGCCCCGTTAAGAGCCCCCCCTCCGGGGAGCTGTTTTTT. It specifies CASSPVKSPPSGELFF. The chain joins TRBV7-8 to TRBJ2-2; D is unclear. The CDR3 has 16 amino acids. Germline CDR1 and CDR2: SGHVS and FQNEAQ. V was shortened by 5 bases and J by 6 bases, with 19 bases between the two germline ends.

V gene TRBV7-3 combines with J gene TRBJ2-3; tentatively, D is TRBD2 (6 bases). The CDR3 has 14 residues. Deletions cut 1 base from V and 3 bases from J, with 8 bases between. Germline lookup yields CDR1 SGHTA and CDR2 FQGTGA. CDR3 in amino acids: CASSLIRGTDTQYF. CDR3 DNA sequence: TGTGCCAGCAGCTTAATCCGGGGGACAGATACGCAGTATTTT.

This chain uses TRBV19 with TRBJ2-1, with a tentative D call TRBD1 (5 bases). CDR3 size: 15 residues. V dropped 1 base and J dropped 3 bases, with 10 bases sitting between them. Germline lookup yields CDR1 LNHDA and CDR2 SQIVND (reference sequence). The CDR3 spells CASSIGAGYYNEQFF. The DNA of the CDR3 is TGTGCCAGTAGTATAGGGGCAGGGTACTACAATGAGCAGTTCTTC.

This CDR3 is CASSKVDLASGRSYEQYF. As DNA, the CDR3 is TGTGCCAGCAGCAAAGTCGACCTGGCTAGCGGGAGATCCTACGAGCAGTACTTC. The chain is built from TRBV21-1 and TRBJ2-7; the table's D gene call, TRBD2, was not cross checked with the DNA. TRBV21-1 is noted as a pseudogene. The CDR3 spans 18 residues.

V is TRBV5-1 and J is TRBJ2-1; D not certain. CDR1 and CDR2 (germline): SGHRS, YFSETQ. The CDR3 is 15 residues long. V was clipped by 2 bases and J by 2 bases, with 11 bases between them. The CDR3 sequence is CASSFLTAPYNEQFF. The CDR3 DNA follows: TGCGCCAGCAGCTTTTTAACCGCGCCCTACAATGAGCAGTTCTTC.

The chain is built from TRBV27 and TRBJ2-2; 8 bases line up with TRBD1. V dropped 3 bases and J dropped 5; count of bases not matched to a gene: 2. Germline CDR1 is MNHEY and CDR2 is SMNVEV (reference sequence). CDR3 length equals 14 residues. Written as DNA, the CDR3 is TGTGCCAGCAGTTTTGGGACAGGTACCGGGGAGCTGTTTTTT. Protein sequence: CASSFGTGTGELFF.

The chain employs TRBV21-1 and TRBJ1-1. TRBV21-1 is a known pseudogene. The CDR3 covers 19 residues. CDR3 coding DNA: TGTGCCAGCGGCCCGTGTGGAGGTTCGGGTCTTCGGTGGGACACTGAAGCTTTCTTT. Translated, it gives CASGPCGGSGLRWDTEAFF.

This rearrangement joins TRBV7-2 to TRBJ2-5; 11 bases match TRBD2. The CDR3 has 15 amino acids. After removal of 6 bases from V and 0 bases from J, the junction contained 3 bases not matched to a gene. In germline, CDR1 is SGHTA, CDR2 FQGNSA. CDR3 DNA: TGTGCCAGCAGGGCGGGACTAGCGGACCAAGAGACCCAGTACTTC. Translating it yields CASRAGLADQETQYF.

V and J are TRBV5-6 and TRBJ1-2, with a possible D match to TRBD1 (6 bases). This CDR3 has 14 amino acids. CDR1 is SGHDT, CDR2 YYEEEE, per germline. Trimming removed 2 bases from V and 2 bases from J, with 10 bases in between. The CDR3 coding sequence is TGTGCCAGCAGCTTCTGGACAGCCAACTATGGCTACACCTTC. It is translated as CASSFWTANYGYTF.

This clone has just a few counts. The chain recombines TRBV2 with TRBJ2-5; TRBD2 is a possible D gene (5 bases). CDR3 length: 15 amino acids. The V gene's germline CDR1 is SNHLY and CDR2 FYNNEI. The ends were cut back, 7 bases at V and 2 bases at J, with 17 bases in the middle. The CDR3 is CASKSTGKGQETQYF. Here the CDR3 DNA reads TGTGCCAGCAAATCCACCGGGAAGGGTCAAGAGACCCAGTACTTC. The full variable domain, completed using reference TRBV2 and TRBJ2-5, is EPEVTQTPSHQVTQMGQEVILRCVPISNHLYFYWYRQILGQKVEFLVSFYNNEISEKSEIFDDQFSVERPDGSNFTLKIRSTKLEDSAMYFCASKSTGKGQETQYFGPGTRLLVL.

The V and J genes are TRBV9 and TRBJ1-1, with TRBD1 matching 7 bases. Germline CDR1 reads SGDLS; CDR2 reads YYNGEE. J gave up 6 bases and V 0 bases, and 8 bases lay outside the gene matches. The CDR3 has 15 residues. The CDR3 loop is CASSVVRGPNAEAFF. CDR3 coding DNA: TGTGCCAGCAGCGTAGTAAGGGGGCCCAATGCTGAAGCTTTCTTT.

The chain recombines TRBV5-5 with TRBJ1-5; perhaps TRBD1 as D (5 bases). In germline, CDR1 is SGHKS, CDR2 YYEKEE (reference sequence). Deletions cut 4 bases from V and 1 base from J, with 12 bases between. CDR3 length: 15 amino acids. The chain's CDR3 is CASSQAGGSNQPQHF. In DNA, the CDR3 is TGTGCCAGCAGCCAGGCGGGGGGGAGCAATCAGCCCCAGCATTTT. The entire variable domain, with the rest obtained from reference TRBV5-5 and TRBJ1-5, is as follows: DAGVTQSPTHLIKTRGQQVTLRCSPISGHKSVSWYQQVLGQGPQFIFQYYEKEERGRGNFPDRFSARQFPNYSSELNVNALLLGDSALYLCASSQAGGSNQPQHFGDGTRLSIL.

This clone was picked up a small number of times. This chain uses TRBV7-2 with TRBJ2-1, with D uncertain. Germline lookup yields CDR1 SGHTA and CDR2 FQGNSA. This CDR3 region has 14 residues. V was cut by 4 bases and J by 6 bases, with 13 bases left in between. Written as DNA, the CDR3 is TGTGCCAGCAGCTCCAGTCAGAGAGGCAATGAGCAGTTCTTC. Protein product: CASSSSQRGNEQFF.

The chain combines TRBV23-1 with TRBJ1-2, with D hard to call. TRBV23-1 is an ORF, and what it does is uncertain. The CDR3 loop spans 10 amino acids. The germline V and J ends were trimmed by 6 bases and 8 bases, with 7 bases remaining between them. CDR3 region: CASSRGGYTF. CDR3 coding DNA: TGCGCCAGCAGCCGGGGAGGCTACACCTTC.

This chain uses TRBV4-1 with TRBJ2-3, with D tentatively TRBD2 (6 bases). Germline-derived CDR1 and CDR2 are MGHRA and YSYEKL. With 1 base removed from V and 4 bases from J, the gap between germline ends came to 24 bases. The CDR3 consists of 19 residues. CDR3 region: CASSQAPARARGDADTQYF. CDR3 DNA: TGCGCCAGCAGCCAAGCTCCGGCGCGGGCGCGCGGGGATGCAGATACGCAGTATTTT.